This paragraph reports one T cell receptor (beta chain). TCR sequencing used cDNA made by reverse transcription of extracted RNA. Measured with immunoSEQ multiplex PCR; TCRdb has only the in-frame clones, and not every one. The data contain 110,000 to 150,000 clones, around 58% of them singletons. Germline CDR1 reads MDHEN; CDR2 reads SYDVKM. This CDR3 is built from 14 residues. Trimming removed 6 bases at V and 0 bases at J, with 10 bases between. The sample belongs to a study of CD8+ T cells in alopecia areata. Study at large: Tofacitinib ran 6 to 18 months, followed by 6 months off drug.

The source material was CD4+ T cells sorted from blood, sampled at week 0. J is TRBJ2-3 and V is TRBV28; D unresolved. The clonotype comes from a human donor with alopecia areata. The CDR3 spells CASRPASSTDTQYF. Written as DNA, the CDR3 is TGTGCCAGCAGACCAGCGTCTAGCACAGATACGCAGTATTTT.